Described below is a single T cell receptor beta chain sequence and its context. Its cognate antigen is unknown. Germline V gene sequence: CDR1 SGHTA, CDR2 FQGTGA. CDR3 size: 15 residues. The V and J ends lost 0 bases and 9 bases respectively, with 15 bases between them. The data were obtained in a study of T cells after posttransplantation cyclophosphamide. The study, taken as a whole, reports: Recipient CMV seropositivity and CMV reactivation strongly tracked TRB clonality. Donor-recipient repertoire similarity was low at 1-2 months, rising over year one. TRB overlap between skin or GI tissue T cells and blood was limited.

Treatment was busulfan-fludarabine conditioning, a marrow graft, and cyclophosphamide on days +3 and +4. The protocol was immunoSEQ multiplex PCR, while the TCRdb copy is restricted to in-frame clones and leaves out a portion. Among 30,000 to 45,000 clones listed, around 80% were seen once. This TCR was sampled from a female patient aged 35 to 55 who received an allogeneic stem cell transplant from a related donor, was CMV-positive, and had no GVHD. A subset of T cells may come from the graft donor. Source: CD4+ T cells sorted from blood, taken approximately 1,900 days after a stem cell transplant with posttransplant cyclophosphamide. V gene TRBV7-3 combines with J gene TRBJ2-1, with D tentatively TRBD1 (5 bases). CDR3 DNA: TGTGCCAGCAGCTTAACAGGCTCCCCAAGGGGTGAGCAGTTCTTC. Translated: CASSLTGSPRGEQFF. The entire variable domain, with the rest obtained from reference TRBV7-3 and TRBJ2-1, is as follows: GAGVSQTPSNKVTEKGKYVELRCDPISGHTALYWYRQSLGQGPEFLIYFQGTGAADDSGLPNDRFFAVRPEGSVSTLKIQRTERGDSAVYLCASSLTGSPRGEQFFGPGTRLTVL.